This T cell receptor (beta chain) was recovered during a study of T cell responses to AZD1222 COVID-19 vaccine listed by TCRdb under 2021. In terms of the full investigation: TCR sequencing covered 230 to 250 trial participants: about 210 given two doses of AZD1222 and approximately 25 given two doses of MenACWY control vaccine. Trial participants were enrolled by age into subgroups of 18-55, 56-69 and 70-plus years, and about 150, 27 and 61 TCR-sequenced participants, respectively, were included in these subgroups. Overall study outcomes, separate from this receptor: Conclusions about previously exposed vaccinees are limited, since just five to seven AZD1222 recipients were seropositive for SARS-CoV-2 at baseline. Vaccine-associated CD4 TCRs spanned the whole spike protein, with dominant responses in regions 160-218 and 743-854. In the small 56-69-year group, the increase in depth fell short of significance, most likely because of low power. After two AZD1222 doses, spike-specific TCR breadth and depth were significantly higher than at day 0 and than in MenACWY recipients. Participants were mostly white British and included more females than males, and it was suggested by the authors that clonal diversity may have been underestimated. Epitopes outside the regions mutated in the B.1.351 and B.1.1.7 variants were reportedly recognized by nearly half of the unique spike-specific TCRs. Because no day 14 peak-response samples were available, the repertoires could be characterized only after the peak T cell response.

As to this clone: Its antigen remains undetermined. Base qualities are missing; no much larger clone stands one base away.

This specimen's time point label, per the study, means: about 28 days (+/-7) after the second vaccine dose. This sample's treatment or condition label indicates: meningococcal conjugate vaccine given as trial control. The vaccinee samples were drawn from two UK trials, COV001 and COV002, one of which was a single-blind randomized controlled phase 2/3 trial testing AZD1222 (ChAdOx1 nCoV-19) in healthy adults. For TCRbeta chain sequencing, PBMC samples from trial participants were taken at day 0 and at day 28 after the second dose. Compared with germline, V lacks 7 bases and J lacks 8 bases; bases without a gene match: 5. The germline V gene encodes CDR1 SQVTM and CDR2 ANQGSEA. Its CDR3 holds 11 amino acids, cysteine through phenylalanine. Only the CDR3 region is kept as DNA, spanning 33 bases read in frame from base 1. The CDR3 regions of human TCRbeta chains were analyzed by immunosequencing. As for how the authors treated the data: TCRs in the repertoires were compared against a reference library of SARS-CoV-2-specific TCRs that had been generated with the MIRA antigen-specificity platform. Breadth meant the fraction of unique TCRs that were SARS-CoV-2-associated, whereas depth meant the fraction of total T cells that were SARS-CoV-2-associated. Using the MIRA data, every spike-specific TCR was mapped to the spike region that the TCR reacted to and assigned to either a CD4 or a CD8 class. Log10-transformed breadth and depth values were compared by one-way ANOVA with Sidak's multiple comparisons tests. TCRdb mirrors the immuneACCESS table, restricted to in-frame sequences. Some clones are absent from its copies; in checked studies, under half trace to an unresolved V gene, and the reason for the others is unknown. V and J calls and clone size follow that table, whereas D and trimming were derived from the DNA. For this sample the table gives about 140,000 clones, of which about 89% were detected only once. The ten biggest clones cover roughly 7.1% of the sample.

The starting material was peripheral blood, obtained 28 days after the second dose of the MenACWY control vaccine. The chain employs TRBV29-1 and TRBJ2-1; 7 bases in the junction line up with TRBD1. The origin of this receptor is an adult who received the MenACWY meningococcal vaccine as a control. The nucleotides read TGCAGCGGTGACAGGGTCTATGAGCAGTTCTTC. Its translation reads: CSGDRVYEQFF.